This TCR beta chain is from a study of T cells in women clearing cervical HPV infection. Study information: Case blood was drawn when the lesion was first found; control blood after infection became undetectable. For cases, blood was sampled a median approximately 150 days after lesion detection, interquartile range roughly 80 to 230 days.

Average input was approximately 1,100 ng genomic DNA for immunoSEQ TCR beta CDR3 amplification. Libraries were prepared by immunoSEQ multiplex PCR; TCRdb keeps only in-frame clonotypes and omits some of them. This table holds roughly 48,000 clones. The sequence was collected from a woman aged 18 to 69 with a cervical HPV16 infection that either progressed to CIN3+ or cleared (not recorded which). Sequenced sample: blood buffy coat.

The part of the CDR3 DNA that was read is TGTGCCAGCAGCCGGACAGGGGGCGATGAG. This sequence encodes CASSRTGGDE. The whole CDR3 protein is CASSRTGGDEQFF. The chain combines TRBV11-3 with TRBJ2-1; 11 bases line up with TRBD1. The CDR3 goes on 3 residues after the read ends, and that part is filled in from the germline J gene. Losses at the gene ends were 5 bases for V and 8 bases for J; bases not matched to a gene: 2. Looked up from germline, CDR1 is SGHNT and CDR2 is YENEEA. There are 13 residues in the CDR3.